These 10 T cell receptor beta chains share one sample of origin, sequenced in a study of blood T cell repertoires in COVID-19. The table came from immunoSEQ multiplex PCR; TCRdb's copy has only in-frame clones and leaves some out. Of roughly 190,000 clones detected, around 85% appear once; the ten largest clones hold approximately 3%. Sequenced material: PBMCs or T cells enriched from blood (not recorded which). These receptors came from a woman between 25 and 40 years old who had recovered from COVID-19.

This chain joins TRBV11-1 and TRBJ2-1, with a weak D call TRBD2 (6 bases). V dropped 0 bases and J dropped 4 bases, with 19 bases sitting between them. The CDR3 loop spans 18 amino acids. Germline CDR1 and CDR2: SGHAT and FQDESV (reference sequence). This chain's CDR3 is CASSLAFPTGEVYNEQFF. CDR3 nucleotides: TGTGCCAGCAGCTTAGCTTTCCCGACCGGGGAGGTTTACAATGAGCAGTTCTTC.

The chain combines TRBV5-1 with TRBJ1-1, with 8 bases aligning to TRBD1. Germline V gene sequence: CDR1 SGHRS, CDR2 YFSETQ. V lost 4 bases to trimming and J lost 0 bases; unmatched junction nucleotides: 20. This CDR3 spans 20 amino acids. In DNA form, the CDR3 reads TGCGCCAGCAGCCCTCGTCCGGGACAGGCCTGGGGTCTTATGAACACTGAAGCTTTCTTT. Encoded protein: CASSPRPGQAWGLMNTEAFF.

This chain joins TRBV2 and TRBJ1-5; a weak D match, TRBD1 (6 bases). In germline, CDR1 is SNHLY, CDR2 FYNNEI. V lost 6 bases, J lost 4 bases, and 13 bases lay in between. The CDR3 runs 14 residues. The CDR3 loop reads CASREHGQNQPQHF. DNA of the CDR3: TGTGCCAGCAGAGAACACGGACAGAATCAGCCCCAGCATTTT.

V gene TRBV5-1 combines with J gene TRBJ2-7; possibly TRBD1 for D (6 bases). V was clipped by 3 bases and J by 3 bases, with 10 bases between them. The CDR3 is made up of 13 amino acids. Germline CDR1 SGHRS, CDR2 YFSETQ. CDR3 nucleotide sequence: TGCGCCAGCAGCTCGGGACACCTCTACGAGCAGTACTTC. Its protein product is CASSSGHLYEQYF.

The V gene is TRBV11-3, the J gene TRBJ2-1; no reliable D call. Germline CDR1 SGHNT, CDR2 YENEEA. V lost 3 bases and J lost 10, with 10 bases in between. This CDR3 has 12 residues. CDR3 nucleotide sequence: TGTGCCAGCAGCTTCTCGGGTGGAGAGCAGTTCTTC. Residues: CASSFSGGEQFF.

This clone was seen a few times. This chain links TRBV2 with TRBJ2-6; a possible D gene is TRBD2 (6 bases). Germline CDR1 reads SNHLY; CDR2 reads FYNNEI. Deletions cut 6 bases from V and 0 bases from J, with 9 bases between. The CDR3 is made up of 15 amino acids. The CDR3 bases are TGTGCCAGCAGCCAAGCGGGCTCTGGGGCCAACGTCCTGACTTTC. Encoded protein: CASSQAGSGANVLTF. The full variable domain, in which reference TRBV2 and TRBJ2-6 provide the parts outside the CDR3, is EPEVTQTPSHQVTQMGQEVILRCVPISNHLYFYWYRQILGQKVEFLVSFYNNEISEKSEIFDDQFSVERPDGSNFTLKIRSTKLEDSAMYFCASSQAGSGANVLTFGAGSRLTVL.

The chain uses TRBV7-2 and TRBJ2-7; TRBD1 aligns across 8 bases. J gave up 4 bases and V 2 bases, and 4 bases lay outside the gene matches. This CDR3 spans 14 amino acids. The germline gives CDR1 SGHTA, CDR2 FQGNSA. CDR3 nucleotide sequence: TGTGCCAGCAGCTTACGCCAGGGGGCGTACGAGCAGTACTTC. Translating gives CASSLRQGAYEQYF.

The chain is built from TRBV23-1 and TRBJ2-1, with 10 bases that match TRBD1. TRBV23-1 is marked as an open reading frame, function uncertain. V was pared by 4 bases and J by 8 bases, with 2 bases of the junction left unmatched. CDR3 length: 13 amino acids. The CDR3 loop reads CASSLGQGYEQFF. CDR3 coding DNA: TGCGCCAGCAGTCTGGGACAGGGGTATGAGCAGTTCTTC.

This chain joins TRBV6-5 and TRBJ1-6; D unresolved. There are 14 residues in the CDR3. From germline, CDR1 is MNHEY and CDR2 SVGAGI. Trimming took 0 bases from V and 8 from J, leaving 8 bases between them. The CDR3 DNA reads as TGTGCCAGCAGTTACTCGAGGTCGGATTCACCCCTCCACTTT. Residues: CASSYSRSDSPLHF.

The gene calls are TRBV18 and TRBJ1-4, with 8 bases lining up with TRBD1. The CDR3 has 16 residues. Germline V gene lookup returns CDR1 KGHSH and CDR2 LQKENI. The junction had 4 bases not matched to a gene; V was cut back by 1 base and J by 3 bases. The CDR3 sequence: CASSPRGQGANEKLFF. In DNA, the CDR3 is TGTGCCAGCTCACCACGAGGACAGGGCGCTAATGAAAAACTGTTTTTT.